Listed below are T cell receptor beta chains from one sample, sequenced in a study of blood T cell repertoires in COVID-19. The protocol was immunoSEQ multiplex PCR, while the TCRdb copy is restricted to in-frame clones and leaves out a portion. The repertoire includes around 170,000 clones, about 86% of them detected once, and under 9.5% sits in the top ten. Material: peripheral blood. Receptors originate from a man in his fifties or sixties with active or convalescent COVID-19. CDR3s include the opening cysteine and the closing phenylalanine or tryptophan. A D gene is named only where the DNA matches it firmly. Clone size, where shown, is once, few, many, or a class for clones that have expanded.

size,D,V,length,J,DNA,CDR3
-,TRBD1,TRBV7-9,14,TRBJ2-7,TGTGCCAGCAGCTTATTGTCAGGGGGTTACGAGCAGTACTTC,CASSLLSGGYEQYF
-,TRBD2,TRBV29-1,14,TRBJ2-4,TGCAGCGTCCCCGGGGGGGAAGCCAAAAACATTCAGTACTTC,CSVPGGEAKNIQYF
-,-,TRBV4-1,14,TRBJ1-5,TGCGCCAGCAGCCAAGCACAGGTCAATCAGCCCCAGCATTTT,CASSQAQVNQPQHF
-,TRBD1,TRBV19,14,TRBJ1-1,TGTGCCAGTGCCGCACAGGGGATCGGAACTGAAGCTTTCTTT,CASAAQGIGTEAFF
-,-,TRBV19,16,TRBJ1-5,TGTGCCAGTACCACCAAAGCAGGGGATTACAATCAGCCCCAGCATTTT,CASTTKAGDYNQPQHF
few,-,TRBV13,14,TRBJ2-7,TGTGCCAGCAGCTTAGGGGACTCCGAGTACGAGCAGTACTTC,CASSLGDSEYEQYF
-,TRBD2,TRBV10-3,16,TRBJ2-7,TGTGCCATCAGTGAGTCGGTGGGGAGGGCCCCTGGCGAGCAGTACTTC,CAISESVGRAPGEQYF
-,-,TRBV15,16,TRBJ1-4,TGTGCCACCAGCAGAGATCCTGGAGGAGCTAATGAAAAACTGTTTTTT,CATSRDPGGANEKLFF
-,TRBD1,TRBV5-1,14,TRBJ1-1,TGCGCCAGCAGCTCCGGGACAGAGAACACTGAAGCTTTCTTT,CASSSGTENTEAFF
-,-,TRBV27,15,TRBJ1-5,TGTGCCAGCAGTTTAAACAGGGAGAGCAATCAGCCCCAGCATTTT,CASSLNRESNQPQHF
-,-,TRBV19,14,TRBJ2-3,TGTGCCAGTAGTAGCATGGGGCAAAAAGATACGCAGTATTTT,CASSSMGQKDTQYF
-,-,TRBV30,13,TRBJ1-5,TGTGCCTGGGCCACAGGTAACAATCAGCCCCAGCATTTT,CAWATGNNQPQHF
-,-,TRBV6-6,11,TRBJ2-7,TGTGCCAGCGGAGATTCCTACGAGCAGTACTTC,CASGDSYEQYF
-,-,TRBV7-9,17,TRBJ1-3,TGTGCCAGCAGCTTAGCGATCGACAGAATGGGAGGAAACACCATATATTTT,CASSLAIDRMGGNTIYF
-,-,TRBV9,13,TRBJ2-3,TGTGCCAGCAGCCCTTATGTCACAGATACGCAGTATTTT,CASSPYVTDTQYF
-,TRBD1,TRBV19,17,TRBJ1-2,TGTGCCAGTAGTATAGATCTTGGTACAGGGGGCCAGGATGGCTACACCTTC,CASSIDLGTGGQDGYTF
-,TRBD1,TRBV11-2,15,TRBJ1-1,TGTGCCAGCAGCCCTCAACAGGGGGCAAGGGCTGAAGCTTTCTTT,CASSPQQGARAEAFF
-,-,TRBV20-1,12,TRBJ2-7,TGCAGTGCTAGTCAGGACACCTACGAGCAGTACTTC,CSASQDTYEQYF
-,TRBD2,TRBV19,16,TRBJ2-1,TGTGCCAGTAGCATAGGCACTAGCGGGGGTTACAATGAGCAGTTCTTC,CASSIGTSGGYNEQFF
-,TRBD1,TRBV5-4,15,TRBJ1-2,TGTGCCAGCAGCTTGGGGACAGGGGGGCTGTATAGCTACACCTTC,CASSLGTGGLYSYTF
-,TRBD1,TRBV27,15,TRBJ2-2,TGTGCCAGCAGTTCCTTGACAGGGGGAGCCGGGGAGCTGTTTTTT,CASSSLTGGAGELFF
-,-,TRBV4-1,15,TRBJ2-7,TGCGCCAGCAGCCCACGCCAGGGCCTTCGTGACGAGCAGTACTTC,CASSPRQGLRDEQYF
-,-,TRBV19,13,TRBJ2-4,TGTGCCAGTAGTATAGCGGCCGGAGACATTCAGTACTTC,CASSIAAGDIQYF
-,-,TRBV24-1,13,TRBJ2-7,TGTGCCACCAGTTACGCGTCGGGTTACGAGCAGTACTTC,CATSYASGYEQYF
once,TRBD1,TRBV18,14,TRBJ2-5,TGTGCCAGCTCACGGGACAGGGTCCAAGAGACCCAGTACTTC,CASSRDRVQETQYF
-,-,TRBV19,13,TRBJ1-2,TGTGCCAGTAGTATGCCCGAAGGAGGAGGCTACACCTTC,CASSMPEGGGYTF
-,TRBD2,TRBV9,15,TRBJ2-1,TGTGCCAGCAGCGTAGCCCTAGCGGGGGGAAATGAGCAGTTCTTC,CASSVALAGGNEQFF
-,-,TRBV7-3,13,TRBJ1-6,TGTGCCAGCAGCTCAACCTATAATTCACCCCTCCACTTT,CASSSTYNSPLHF
-,-,TRBV5-4,14,TRBJ2-7,TGTGCCAGCAGTGCAAAAGGGGTTTCCTACGAGCAGTACTTC,CASSAKGVSYEQYF
-,-,TRBV15,14,TRBJ2-7,TGTGCCACCAGCAGAGAACAGGGAACCTACGAGCAGTACTTC,CATSREQGTYEQYF
-,-,TRBV5-1,14,TRBJ2-3,TGCGCCAGCAGGACAGTGCCGAGCACAGATACGCAGTATTTT,CASRTVPSTDTQYF
-,TRBD1,TRBV6-6,14,TRBJ1-4,TGTGCCAGCAGTTCGACAGGGTTTGATGAAAAACTGTTTTTT,CASSSTGFDEKLFF
few,-,TRBV7-9,14,TRBJ1-5,TGTGCCAGCAGCTTAGGGAGTACGGATCAGCCCCAGCATTTT,CASSLGSTDQPQHF
-,TRBD1,TRBV25-1,14,TRBJ1-2,TGTGCCAGCAGTGACCAAGGACAGGTCCGTGGCTACACCTTC,CASSDQGQVRGYTF
-,TRBD1,TRBV13,15,TRBJ1-3,TGTGCCAGCAGCCCCGACAGGGGAGTAGGTTACACCATATATTTT,CASSPDRGVGYTIYF
-,-,TRBV2,12,TRBJ1-2,TGTGCCAGCACAACTGACACCTATGGCTACACCTTC,CASTTDTYGYTF
-,-,TRBV6-5,15,TRBJ2-1,TGTGCCAGCAGTTCTCTCGGTATAGGAGGGAGTGAGCAGTTCTTC,CASSSLGIGGSEQFF
few,-,TRBV29-1,14,TRBJ1-1,TGCAGCGTCGCCACCGGGACACATAACACTGAAGCTTTCTTT,CSVATGTHNTEAFF
few,TRBD1,TRBV11-1,16,TRBJ2-1,TGTGCCAGCAGCTTAGGACAGGGGGGGACCTACAATGAGCAGTTCTTC,CASSLGQGGTYNEQFF
-,-,TRBV4-1,14,TRBJ1-5,TGCGCCAGCAGTCCTGGACGGGGGAATGAGCCCCAGCATTTT,CASSPGRGNEPQHF
-,-,TRBV20-1,12,TRBJ2-5,TGCAGTGCTAGTGGGAACGGGGAGACCCAGTACTTC,CSASGNGETQYF
-,-,TRBV12-3/TRBV12-4,13,TRBJ1-1,TGTGCCAGCAGTATTGGGGCGAACACTGAAGCTTTCTTT,CASSIGANTEAFF
-,TRBD1,TRBV19,15,TRBJ1-6,TGTGCCAGTAGTTTAGGACAGGGTGGTAATTCACCCCTCCACTTT,CASSLGQGGNSPLHF
-,TRBD1,TRBV25-1,14,TRBJ1-1,TGTGCCAGCAGCCACAGGGGGCTGAACACTGAAGCTTTCTTT,CASSHRGLNTEAFF
-,TRBD1,TRBV11-2,12,TRBJ2-7,TGTGCCAGCAGCTCAACAGGGGGCGAGCAGTACTTC,CASSSTGGEQYF
-,-,TRBV14,15,TRBJ2-1,TGTGCCAGCAGCCAAGCCAATGGACACAACAATGAGCAGTTCTTC,CASSQANGHNNEQFF
once,-,TRBV6-2/TRBV6-3,17,TRBJ2-3,TGTGCCAGCAGTTATATTTCTGGGGCCCCCGAGGAGGATACGCAGTATTTT,CASSYISGAPEEDTQYF